These 2 T cell receptor beta chains were all obtained from the same sample, sequenced in a study of CD8 T cells in ankylosing spondylitis (dated 2017 in TCRdb). The library relied on 5' RACE. TCRdb records Illumina HiSeq 2500 as the sequencer. The public reads were reanalyzed by TCRdb: fastp trimming at Q25, MiXCR alignment, in-frame beta chains only. Each CDR3 protein appears once, grouped with its most common genes and DNA. For this sample the table gives 130,000 or so distinct CDR3 sequences, of which over 6.5% were detected only once. The ten biggest clones cover 9.5% to 15% of the sample. The sample taken for sequencing was blood, either unsorted or a sorted T cell fraction (not recorded which). The receptors here all came from a male donor with ankylosing spondylitis or in good health (not recorded which).

This clonotype occurred many times. The chain joins TRBV20-1 to TRBJ2-7; TRBD2 matches at 7 bases. The V gene end was trimmed by 2 bases and the J gene end by 2 bases; junction bases not matched to a gene: 9. This CDR3 comprises 15 residues. Germline V lookup: CDR1 DFQATT, CDR2 SNEGSKA (reference sequence). In DNA form, the CDR3 reads TGCAGTGCTAGACTATTTGCGGCGGGAGCCTACGAGCAGTACTTC. It specifies CSARLFAAGAYEQYF.

V usage is TRBV7-2 and J usage is TRBJ2-1; the match to TRBD2 covers 9 bases. V lost 1 base and J lost 6; bases outside the gene matches: 4. Looked up from germline, CDR1 is SGHTA and CDR2 is FQGNSA. The CDR3 sequence is 15 residues long. The CDR3 region has the DNA TGTGCCAGCAGCTTAGGGACTAGCGTAGGCAATGAGCAGTTCTTC. It is translated as CASSLGTSVGNEQFF. The entire variable domain, with the rest obtained from reference TRBV7-2 and TRBJ2-1, is as follows: GAGVSQSPSNKVTEKGKDVELRCDPISGHTALYWYRQSLGQGLEFLIYFQGNSAPDKSGLPSDRFSAERTGGSVSTLTIQRTQQEDSAVYLCASSLGTSVGNEQFFGPGTRLTVL.